This is a list of T cell receptor beta chains from one sample in a study of T cell responses to AZD1222 COVID-19 vaccine. Data came from immunoSEQ multiplex PCR; TCRdb stores just in-frame clones and leaves some out. The sample lists roughly 120,000 clones; 88% were seen once. The sample was peripheral blood, taken on day 0 of AZD1222 vaccination. All receptors derive from an adult in good health. CDR3s include the opening cysteine and the closing phenylalanine or tryptophan. The D gene is left open where the match is weak. Clone size is not always given. Where it is, it says once, few, many or a class for expanded clones.

>-|TRBV28|-|TRBJ2-1
CASSLIVNEQFF
TGTGCCAGCAGTTTAATAGTCAATGAGCAGTTCTTC
>-|TRBV15|-|TRBJ1-2
CATSRDRQSYGYTF
TGTGCCACCAGCAGAGATCGACAGAGCTATGGCTACACCTTC
>-|TRBV2|-|TRBJ1-2
CASSDPGGRIHGYTF
TGTGCCAGCAGTGATCCGGGTGGGCGAATCCATGGCTACACCTTC
>-|TRBV24-1|-|TRBJ2-3
CATSETGRTDTQYF
TGTGCCACCAGTGAAACGGGCCGCACAGATACGCAGTATTTT
>-|TRBV6-5|-|TRBJ2-3
CASNLGPEDTQYF
TGTGCCAGCAACCTCGGCCCGGAAGATACGCAGTATTTT
>-|TRBV6-5|-|TRBJ1-1
CASSPGYTEAFF
TGTGCCAGCAGTCCGGGATACACTGAAGCTTTCTTT
>-|TRBV19|-|TRBJ2-1
CASSIKQGFWQFF
TGTGCCAGTAGTATTAAACAGGGTTTTTGGCAGTTCTTC
>TRBD2|TRBV10-2|few|TRBJ2-2
CASSESRAGGPAGELFF
TGCGCCAGCAGTGAGTCCCGAGCGGGGGGGCCAGCTGGGGAGCTGTTTTTT
>-|TRBV28|-|TRBJ2-5
CASRATSIETQYF
TGTGCCAGCAGGGCTACTAGCATAGAGACCCAGTACTTC
>-|TRBV2|-|TRBJ1-2
CASSDRQPLWGYTF
TGTGCCAGCAGTGACAGACAGCCACTCTGGGGCTACACCTTC
>TRBD1|TRBV7-9|-|TRBJ1-1
CASSLGQGALTEAFF
TGTGCCAGCAGCTTGGGACAGGGGGCTCTCACTGAAGCTTTCTTT
>-|TRBV5-5|-|TRBJ1-2
CASSLEGFPEQGCTF
TGTGCCAGCAGCTTGGAAGGTTTCCCCGAGCAGGGCTGCACCTTC
>TRBD2|TRBV7-6|medium-sized|TRBJ2-7
CASSLTSGATYEQYF
TGTGCCAGCAGCTTGACTAGCGGGGCCACCTACGAGCAGTACTTC
>-|TRBV4-2|-|TRBJ2-1
CASSQPQGLNEQFF
TGTGCCAGCAGCCAACCCCAGGGGCTAAATGAGCAGTTCTTC
>-|TRBV3-1/TRBV3-2|-|TRBJ1-5
CASSPEGVDQPQHF
TGTGCCAGCAGCCCGGAGGGGGTGGATCAGCCCCAGCATTTT
>-|TRBV7-2|-|TRBJ1-2
CASSPSGYGYTF
TGTGCCAGCAGCCCCAGCGGCTATGGCTACACCTTC
>TRBD2|TRBV7-3|-|TRBJ2-3
CASSLSGSYPTDTQYF
TGTGCCAGCAGCTTGAGCGGGAGTTACCCCACAGATACGCAGTATTTT
>-|TRBV29-1|-|TRBJ2-1
CSVEGGSEQFF
TGCAGCGTTGAGGGGGGCTCTGAGCAGTTCTTC
>TRBD1|TRBV19|once|TRBJ1-2
CASSIEQGAEGYTF
TGTGCCAGTAGTATTGAACAGGGGGCAGAGGGCTACACCTTC
>-|TRBV3-1/TRBV3-2|-|TRBJ2-1
CASSQESLAYNEQFF
TGTGCCAGCAGCCAAGAATCGCTAGCGTACAATGAGCAGTTCTTC
>TRBD1|TRBV6-5|-|TRBJ1-5
CASSYSHWTGDQPQHF
TGCGCCAGCAGTTACTCACACTGGACAGGGGATCAGCCCCAGCATTTT
>TRBD1|TRBV6-5|-|TRBJ2-1
CASRSQGANEQFF
TGTGCCAGCAGGTCACAGGGGGCGAATGAGCAGTTCTTC
>TRBD2|TRBV9|-|TRBJ2-1
CASSKYGGAIDEQFF
TGTGCCAGCAGCAAGTACGGGGGGGCCATCGATGAGCAGTTCTTC
>TRBD1|TRBV9|-|TRBJ1-2
CASSPWDRERSRGYTF
TGTGCCAGCAGCCCCTGGGACAGGGAGAGGTCGCGCGGCTACACCTTC
>-|TRBV7-3|-|TRBJ2-5
CASSFTGKETQYF
TGTGCCAGCAGCTTTACAGGAAAAGAGACCCAGTACTTC
>TRBD1|TRBV9|-|TRBJ2-7
CASSVGTGGEQYF
TGTGCCAGCAGCGTTGGGACAGGGGGAGAGCAGTACTTC
>-|TRBV12-3/TRBV12-4|-|TRBJ2-1
CASSLTGYNEQFF
TGTGCCAGCAGTCTGACAGGATACAATGAGCAGTTCTTC
>-|TRBV2|-|TRBJ1-1
CASSDWGGPTEAFF
TGTGCCAGCAGTGACTGGGGTGGGCCGACTGAAGCTTTCTTT
>-|TRBV5-1|-|TRBJ2-5
CASSLGGGSETQYF
TGCGCCAGCAGCTTGGGAGGGGGGTCCGAGACCCAGTACTTC
>TRBD1|TRBV15|medium-sized|TRBJ2-7
CATSRQDRGEQYF
TGTGCCACCAGCAGACAGGACAGGGGCGAGCAGTACTTC
>-|TRBV7-8|few|TRBJ1-1
CASSQRGRAFF
TGTGCCAGCAGCCAAAGGGGGAGAGCTTTCTTT
>-|TRBV4-1|-|TRBJ2-1
CASSPGGLSSYNEQFF
TGCGCCAGCAGTCCCGGGGGACTGAGCTCCTACAATGAGCAGTTCTTC
>TRBD1|TRBV5-8|-|TRBJ1-5
CASSLGQGVQPQHF
TGTGCCAGCAGCCTAGGACAGGGAGTACAGCCCCAGCATTTT
>TRBD2|TRBV2|-|TRBJ2-5
CASSSTSGAGETQYF
TGTGCCAGCAGTTCAACTAGCGGGGCGGGGGAGACCCAGTACTTC
>-|TRBV4-2|-|TRBJ2-6
CASSQDEGTGANVLTF
TGTGCCAGCAGCCAAGATGAAGGTACTGGGGCCAACGTCCTGACTTTC
>-|TRBV18|-|TRBJ2-7
CASSRGTWDTYEQYF
TGTGCCAGCTCACGGGGTACGTGGGACACCTACGAGCAGTACTTC
>TRBD1|TRBV9|-|TRBJ1-2
CASSAGQGIYGYTF
TGTGCCAGCAGCGCGGGACAGGGGATTTATGGCTACACCTTC
>TRBD1|TRBV18|-|TRBJ1-1
CASSPPNRGFTEAFF
TGTGCCAGCTCACCACCAAACAGGGGGTTTACTGAAGCTTTCTTT
>-|TRBV27|-|TRBJ1-2
CASSLTGQYGYTF
TGTGCCAGCAGTTTAACCGGACAGTATGGCTACACCTTC
>-|TRBV19|-|TRBJ1-5
CASSRYLLGGDQPQHF
TGTGCCAGTAGTAGGTATCTTCTCGGAGGGGACCAGCCCCAGCATTTT